Listed here are 15 T cell receptor beta chains from one sample, sequenced in a study of human T cells and chemical hapten exposure. Time point reported: patch test 1, 2 weeks after DPC sensitization. Treatment given: therapeutic diphenylcyclopropenone sensitization with weekly scalp DPC. Researchers extracted total RNA from unfractionated whole blood. One entry per CDR3 protein results from TCRdb running MiXCR on the RACE reads. The table has under 60,000 distinct CDR3 sequences, about 10% seen once. Specimen: whole blood, collected in connection with sensitization to the hapten diphenylcyclopropenone (DPC). These receptor sequences come from a woman in her thirties or forties with alopecia areata. Some clones in this sample may be carry-over from other donors' samples.

The rearrangement uses TRBV7-2 and TRBJ1-3; 9 bases agree with TRBD1. The V gene end was trimmed by 4 bases and the J gene end by 4 bases; junction bases not matched to a gene: 5. Germline CDR1 SGHTA, CDR2 FQGNSA. The CDR3 is made up of 15 amino acids. CDR3 loop: CASSSRTGDGNTIYF. CDR3 DNA: TGTGCCAGCAGCTCCCGGACAGGGGACGGAAACACCATATATTTT.

This clonotype was counted only a few times. The chain is built from TRBV6-6 and TRBJ1-4; D is possibly TRBD1 (5 bases). Trimming took 5 bases from V and 0 from J, leaving 10 bases between them. Germline values: CDR1 MNHNY, CDR2 SVGAGI (reference sequence). CDR3 length: 15 residues. The chain's CDR3 is CASSRPTATNEKLFF. The CDR3 nucleotides read TGTGCCAGCAGTCGCCCGACAGCAACTAATGAAAAACTGTTTTTT.

This clonotype has only one observation. The chain combines TRBV7-6 with TRBJ2-6; D is uncertain. This CDR3 comprises 17 residues. The V gene's germline CDR1 is SGHVS and CDR2 FNYEAQ. Trimming pared 4 bases from V and 0 bases from J, leaving 13 bases between. CDR3 in DNA: TGTGCCAGCAGCTCGGACGGAAGAATCTCTGGGGCCAACGTCCTGACTTTC. It encodes CASSSDGRISGANVLTF.

Many counts were recorded for this clonotype. In DNA, the CDR3 is TGCAGTGCTAGAGATCCGCAGGATCAGCCCCAGCATTTT. It specifies CSARDPQDQPQHF. The genes are TRBV20-1 and TRBJ1-5; D gene uncertain. Trimming pared 0 bases from V and 5 bases from J, leaving 8 bases between. CDR3 length: 13 residues. Germline assignment: CDR1 DFQATT and CDR2 SNEGSKA (reference sequence).

This clonotype was observed many times. This chain uses TRBV14 with TRBJ2-4; 8 positions match TRBD2. This CDR3 is 16 amino acids long. Germline loops: CDR1 SGHDN, CDR2 FVKESK. With V trimmed by 2 bases and J by 7 bases, 10 bases remained unmatched. The CDR3 is CASSQTLPGLGNIQYF. CDR3 in DNA: TGTGCCAGCAGCCAAACGCTCCCGGGACTAGGGAACATTCAGTACTTC.

This clonotype was counted ten times or more. The V and J genes are TRBV10-1 and TRBJ2-5; 11 bases are a match to TRBD2. The CDR3 runs to 15 residues. CDR1 WNHNN and CDR2 SYGVQD come from the germline V gene (reference sequence). J was trimmed by 1 base and V by 5 bases; bases with no gene match: 3. In DNA, the CDR3 is TGCGCCAGCAGTCCGGGACTAGCGGTCCAAGAGACCCAGTACTTC. It encodes CASSPGLAVQETQYF.

This clonotype was observed many times. This rearrangement joins TRBV28 to TRBJ1-2, with unresolved D. V was clipped by 8 bases and J by 2 bases, with 18 bases between them. This CDR3 has 15 residues. Germline values: CDR1 MDHEN, CDR2 SYDVKM. CDR3 bases: TGTGCCAGCGGGTCGCCGACTGGCAGCAACTATGGCTACACCTTC. Translating it yields CASGSPTGSNYGYTF.

This clonotype has at least ten counts. The CDR3: CAAGRADEKLFF. As DNA, the CDR3 is TGTGCTGCTGGCAGGGCCGATGAAAAACTGTTTTTT. This chain uses TRBV10-3 with TRBJ1-4, with D perhaps TRBD1 (5 bases). Per germline, CDR1 ENHRY and CDR2 SYGVKD. CDR3 length equals 12 residues.

The J gene is TRBJ2-6, the V gene TRBV6-5, with TRBD2 as a possible D gene (6 bases). Germline V gene lookup returns CDR1 MNHEY and CDR2 SVGAGI. The CDR3 spans 17 residues. V was cut by 5 bases and J by 0 bases, with 14 bases left in between. The CDR3 DNA follows: TGTGCCAGCAGTCGGGACTTCGTAAACTCTGGGGCCAACGTCCTGACTTTC. This translates into CASSRDFVNSGANVLTF.

V gene TRBV5-6 combines with J gene TRBJ1-6; TRBD1 is a possible D gene (5 bases). Germline V gives CDR1 SGHDT, CDR2 YYEEEE. The CDR3 extends over 16 amino acids. Deletions cut 4 bases from V and 7 bases from J, with 18 bases between. This CDR3 is CASSHWRGAGNSPLHF. As DNA, the CDR3 is TGTGCCAGCAGCCATTGGAGGGGCGCGGGGAATTCACCCCTCCACTTT.

The sample holds a few counts of this clonotype. The chain is built from TRBV7-9 and TRBJ2-1, with TRBD1 matching over 11 bases. This CDR3 is built from 12 residues. V was pared by 5 bases and J by 9 bases, with 0 bases of the junction left unmatched. The V gene's germline CDR1 is SEHNR and CDR2 FQNEAQ (reference sequence). This CDR3 is CASSGQGAEQFF. As DNA, the CDR3 is TGTGCCAGCAGCGGACAGGGGGCTGAGCAGTTCTTC. Supplemented by reference TRBV7-9 and TRBJ2-1, the full variable domain reads DTGVSQNPRHKITKRGQNVTFRCDPISEHNRLYWYRQTLGQGPEFLTYFQNEAQLEKSRLLSDRFSAERPKGSFSTLEIQRTEQGDSAMYLCASSGQGAEQFFGPGTRLTVL.

V and J are TRBV10-2 and TRBJ2-3; 8 nucleotides match TRBD2. Unmatched junction bases numbered 14, after V lost 9 bases and J lost 6 bases. Looked up from germline, CDR1 is WSHSY and CDR2 is SAAADI. CDR3 length equals 15 residues. DNA for the CDR3: TGCGCCAGTCACGCCTCGGGGGGGGGGCGTGATACGCAGTATTTT. Amino acids: CASHASGGGRDTQYF.

This clonotype showed up just a few times. The genes are TRBV7-3 and TRBJ2-2, with TRBD1 matching 7 bases. Germline V gene sequence: CDR1 SGHTA, CDR2 FQGTGA. V was clipped by 3 bases and J by 4 bases; unmatched bases: 5. The CDR3 covers 15 residues. The CDR3 here is CASSLSGTVTGELFF. DNA of the CDR3: TGTGCCAGCAGCTTGTCCGGGACAGTCACCGGGGAGCTGTTTTTT.

The V gene is TRBV2, the J gene TRBJ2-1, with D perhaps TRBD2 (5 bases). This CDR3 contains 14 residues. The V gene lost 7 bases and the J gene lost 12 bases, with 22 bases spanning the gap. Germline CDR1 is SNHLY and CDR2 is FYNNEI. The CDR3 protein is CASNDQLVPVGQFF. CDR3 bases: TGTGCCAGCAATGATCAACTAGTACCCGTTGGGCAGTTCTTC.

On this clonotype itself: One end of the junction does not line up with germline, which may come from a read error. The CDR3 DNA follows: TGTGCCAGCAGTTACGGGACAGAGTCCCATGAGCGGTTCTTC. It encodes CASSYGTESHERFF. The chain couples TRBV6-2 or TRBV6-3 to TRBJ2-1; 7 bases are shared with TRBD1. CDR3 length: 14 amino acids. Per the germline V gene, CDR1 is MNHEY and CDR2 is SVGEGT.